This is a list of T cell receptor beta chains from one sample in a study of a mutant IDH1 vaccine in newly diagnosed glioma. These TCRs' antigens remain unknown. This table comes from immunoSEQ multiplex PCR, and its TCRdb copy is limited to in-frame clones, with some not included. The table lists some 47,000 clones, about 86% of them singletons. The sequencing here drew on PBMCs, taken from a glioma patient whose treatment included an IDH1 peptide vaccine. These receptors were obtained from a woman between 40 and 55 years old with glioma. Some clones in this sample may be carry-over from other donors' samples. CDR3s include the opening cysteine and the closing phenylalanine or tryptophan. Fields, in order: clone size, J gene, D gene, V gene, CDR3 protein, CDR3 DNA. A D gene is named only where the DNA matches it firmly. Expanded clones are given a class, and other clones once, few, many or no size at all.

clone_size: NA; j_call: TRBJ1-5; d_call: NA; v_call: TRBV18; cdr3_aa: CASSGDEQPQHF; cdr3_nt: TGTGCCAGCTCAGGGGACGAGCAGCCCCAGCATTTT
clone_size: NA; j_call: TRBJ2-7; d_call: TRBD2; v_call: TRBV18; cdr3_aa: CASSPGTSGSAYEQYF; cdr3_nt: TGTGCCAGCTCACCAGGGACTAGCGGGAGCGCCTACGAGCAGTACTTC
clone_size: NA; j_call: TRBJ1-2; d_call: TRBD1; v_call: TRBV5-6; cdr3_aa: CASSGDRWNGYTF; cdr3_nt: TGTGCCAGCAGCGGGGACAGGTGGAATGGCTACACCTTC
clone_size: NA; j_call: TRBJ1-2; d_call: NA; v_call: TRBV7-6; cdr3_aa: CASSLVGRTDYTF; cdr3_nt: TGTGCCAGCAGCTTAGTAGGACGGACGGACTACACCTTC
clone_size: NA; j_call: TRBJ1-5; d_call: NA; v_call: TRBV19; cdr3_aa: CASNPGGLLLSNQPQHF; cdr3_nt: TGTGCCAGTAATCCTGGGGGCCTCCTTCTTAGCAATCAGCCCCAGCATTTT
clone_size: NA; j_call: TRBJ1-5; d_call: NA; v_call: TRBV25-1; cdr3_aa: CASSPDGVRQPQHF; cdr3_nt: TGTGCCAGCAGTCCCGACGGGGTGAGGCAGCCCCAGCATTTT
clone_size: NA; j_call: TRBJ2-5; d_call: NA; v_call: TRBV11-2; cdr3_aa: CASSLGEKETQYF; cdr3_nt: TGTGCCAGCAGCTTAGGGGAGAAAGAGACCCAGTACTTC
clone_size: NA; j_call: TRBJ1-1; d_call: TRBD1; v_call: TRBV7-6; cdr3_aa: CASSLERTGVEEAFF; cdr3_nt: TGTGCCAGCAGCTTAGAACGGACAGGAGTTGAGGAAGCTTTCTTT
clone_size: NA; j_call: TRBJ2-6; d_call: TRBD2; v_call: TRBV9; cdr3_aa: CASSLAGTGANVLTF; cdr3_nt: TGTGCCAGCAGCCTAGCGGGTACCGGGGCCAACGTCCTGACTTTC
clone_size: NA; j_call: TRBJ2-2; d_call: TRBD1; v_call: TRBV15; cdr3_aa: CATSHQTGGTGELFF; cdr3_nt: TGTGCCACCAGCCATCAAACAGGGGGCACCGGGGAGCTGTTTTTT
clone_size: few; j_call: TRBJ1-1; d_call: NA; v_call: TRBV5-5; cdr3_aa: CASSLVGSTAEAFF; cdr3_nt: TGTGCCAGCAGCTTGGTGGGGTCTACGGCTGAAGCTTTCTTT
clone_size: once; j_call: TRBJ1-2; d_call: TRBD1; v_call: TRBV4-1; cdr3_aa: CASSQGQGALDYGYTF; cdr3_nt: TGCGCCAGCAGCCAAGGACAGGGGGCCTTGGACTATGGCTACACCTTC
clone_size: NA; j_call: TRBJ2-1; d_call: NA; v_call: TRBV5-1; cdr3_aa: CASSLDSSGASVFF; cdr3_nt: TGCGCCAGCAGCTTGGATAGTTCCGGGGCCTCTGTCTTCTTC
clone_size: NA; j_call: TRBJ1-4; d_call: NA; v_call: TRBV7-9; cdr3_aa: CASSRDGATNEKLFF; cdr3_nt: TGTGCCAGCAGCCGTGACGGGGCAACTAATGAAAAACTGTTTTTT
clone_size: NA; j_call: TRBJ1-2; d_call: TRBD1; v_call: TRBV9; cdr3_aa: CASSARDSRGGYTF; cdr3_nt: TGTGCCAGCAGCGCCCGGGACAGTCGGGGTGGCTACACCTTC
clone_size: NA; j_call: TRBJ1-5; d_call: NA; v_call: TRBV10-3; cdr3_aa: CASGPGVDNQPQHF; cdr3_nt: TGTGCCTCGGGTCCCGGCGTCGATAATCAGCCCCAGCATTTT
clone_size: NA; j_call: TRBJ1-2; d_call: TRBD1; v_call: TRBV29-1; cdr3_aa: CSVEQGQGNGYTF; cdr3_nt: TGCAGCGTTGAACAGGGACAGGGTAATGGCTACACCTTC
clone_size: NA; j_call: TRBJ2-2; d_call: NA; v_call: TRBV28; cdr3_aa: CATLWGSRSGELFF; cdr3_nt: TGTGCCACCCTTTGGGGGAGTCGATCCGGGGAGCTGTTTTTT
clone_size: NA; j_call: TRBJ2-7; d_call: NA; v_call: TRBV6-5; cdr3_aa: CASMDPPYEQYF; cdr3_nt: TGTGCCAGCATGGACCCTCCTTACGAGCAGTACTTC
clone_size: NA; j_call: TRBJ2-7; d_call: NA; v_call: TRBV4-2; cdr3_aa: CASSQLQESSYEQYF; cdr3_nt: TGTGCCAGCAGCCAACTCCAGGAGAGCTCCTACGAGCAGTACTTC
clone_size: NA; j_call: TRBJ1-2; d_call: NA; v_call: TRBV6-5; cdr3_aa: CASSSPRRDYGYTF; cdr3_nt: TGTGCCAGCAGTTCCCCCAGGAGGGACTATGGCTACACCTTC
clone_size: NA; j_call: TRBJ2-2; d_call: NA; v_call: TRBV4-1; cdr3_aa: CASSQASWSSGELFF; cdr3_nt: TGCGCCAGCAGCCAAGCGAGTTGGAGTTCGGGGGAGCTGTTTTTT